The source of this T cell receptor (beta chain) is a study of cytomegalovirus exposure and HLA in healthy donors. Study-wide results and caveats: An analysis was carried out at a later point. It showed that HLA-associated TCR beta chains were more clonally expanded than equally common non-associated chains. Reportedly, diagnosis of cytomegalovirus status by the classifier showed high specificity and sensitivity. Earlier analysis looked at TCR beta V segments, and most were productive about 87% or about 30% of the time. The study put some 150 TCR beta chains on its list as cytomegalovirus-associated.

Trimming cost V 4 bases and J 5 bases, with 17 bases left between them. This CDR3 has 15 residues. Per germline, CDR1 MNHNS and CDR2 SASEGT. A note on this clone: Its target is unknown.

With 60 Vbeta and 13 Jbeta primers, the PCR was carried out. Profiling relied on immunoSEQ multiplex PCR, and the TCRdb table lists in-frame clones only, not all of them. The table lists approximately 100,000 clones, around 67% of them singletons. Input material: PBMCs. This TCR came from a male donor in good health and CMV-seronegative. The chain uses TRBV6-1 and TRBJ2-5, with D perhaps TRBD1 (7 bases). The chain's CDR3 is CASSGGDSTWETQYF. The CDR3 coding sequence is TGTGCCAGCAGTGGGGGGGACAGTACCTGGGAGACCCAGTACTTC.